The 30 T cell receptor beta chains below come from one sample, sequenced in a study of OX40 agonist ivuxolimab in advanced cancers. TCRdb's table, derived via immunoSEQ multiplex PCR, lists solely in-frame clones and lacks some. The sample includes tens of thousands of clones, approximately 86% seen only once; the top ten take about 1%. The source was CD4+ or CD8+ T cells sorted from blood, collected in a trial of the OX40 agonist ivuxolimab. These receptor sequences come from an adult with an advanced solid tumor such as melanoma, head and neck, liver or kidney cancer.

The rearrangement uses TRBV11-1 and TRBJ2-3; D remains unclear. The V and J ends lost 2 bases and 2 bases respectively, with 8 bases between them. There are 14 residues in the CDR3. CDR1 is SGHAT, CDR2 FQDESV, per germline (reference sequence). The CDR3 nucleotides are TGTGCCAGCAGCTTACTAAGGGCCACAGATACGCAGTATTTT. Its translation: CASSLLRATDTQYF.

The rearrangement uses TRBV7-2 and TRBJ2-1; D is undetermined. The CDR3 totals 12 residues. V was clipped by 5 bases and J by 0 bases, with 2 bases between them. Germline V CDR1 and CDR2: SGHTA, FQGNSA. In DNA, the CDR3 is TGTGCCAGCAGCATCTCCTACAATGAGCAGTTCTTC. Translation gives CASSISYNEQFF.

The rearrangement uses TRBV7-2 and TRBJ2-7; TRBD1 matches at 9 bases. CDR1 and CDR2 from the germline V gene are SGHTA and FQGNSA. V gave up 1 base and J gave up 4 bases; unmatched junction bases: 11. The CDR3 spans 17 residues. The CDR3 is CASSLVGFRQGGYEQYF. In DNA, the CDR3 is TGTGCCAGCAGCTTAGTTGGGTTCCGACAGGGGGGGTACGAGCAGTACTTC.

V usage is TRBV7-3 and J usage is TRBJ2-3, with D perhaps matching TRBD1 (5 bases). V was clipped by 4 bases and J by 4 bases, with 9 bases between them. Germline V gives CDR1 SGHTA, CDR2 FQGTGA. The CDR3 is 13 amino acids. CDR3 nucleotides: TGTGCCAGCAGCTCCCAGGGCGCAGATACGCAGTATTTT. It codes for CASSSQGADTQYF.

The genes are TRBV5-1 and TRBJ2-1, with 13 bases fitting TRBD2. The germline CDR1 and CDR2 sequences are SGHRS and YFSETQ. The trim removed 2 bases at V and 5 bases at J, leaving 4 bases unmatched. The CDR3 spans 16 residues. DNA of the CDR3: TGCGCCAGCAGCTTTGGGGGGACTAGCGGGAACAATGAGCAGTTCTTC. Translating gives CASSFGGTSGNNEQFF.

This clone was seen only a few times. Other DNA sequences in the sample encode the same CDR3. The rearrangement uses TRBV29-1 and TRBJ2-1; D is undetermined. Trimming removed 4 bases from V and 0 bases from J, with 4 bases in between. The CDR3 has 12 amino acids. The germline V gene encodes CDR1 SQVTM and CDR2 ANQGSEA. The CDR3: CSVVSSYNEQFF. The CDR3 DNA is TGCAGCGTTGTGAGCTCCTACAATGAGCAGTTCTTC.

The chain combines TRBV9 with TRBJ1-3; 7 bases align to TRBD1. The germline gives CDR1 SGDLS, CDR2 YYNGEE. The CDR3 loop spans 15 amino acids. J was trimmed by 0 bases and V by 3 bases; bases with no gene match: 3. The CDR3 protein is CASSAGQHSGNTIYF. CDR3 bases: TGTGCCAGCAGCGCGGGACAGCACTCTGGAAACACCATATATTTT.

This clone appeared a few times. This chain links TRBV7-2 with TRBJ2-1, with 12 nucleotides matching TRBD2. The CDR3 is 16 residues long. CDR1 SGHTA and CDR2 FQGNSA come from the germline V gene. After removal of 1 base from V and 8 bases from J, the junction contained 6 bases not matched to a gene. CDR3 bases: TGTGCCAGCAGCTTAGGGTCTAGCGGGGGGGTCTATGAGCAGTTCTTC. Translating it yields CASSLGSSGGVYEQFF.

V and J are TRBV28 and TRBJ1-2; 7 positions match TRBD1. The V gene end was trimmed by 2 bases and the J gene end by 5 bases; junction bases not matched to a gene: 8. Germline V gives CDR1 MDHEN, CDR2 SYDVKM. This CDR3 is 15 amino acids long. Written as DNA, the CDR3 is TGTGCCAGCAGTTTAAACCGCGACAGGGTTTATGGCTACACCTTC. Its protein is CASSLNRDRVYGYTF.

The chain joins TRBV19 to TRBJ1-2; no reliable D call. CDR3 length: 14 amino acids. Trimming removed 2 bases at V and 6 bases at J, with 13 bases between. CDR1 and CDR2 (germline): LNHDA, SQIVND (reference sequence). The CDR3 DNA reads TGTGCCAGTAGTATAAATAGAGGTCCGGATGGCTACACCTTC. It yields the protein CASSINRGPDGYTF.

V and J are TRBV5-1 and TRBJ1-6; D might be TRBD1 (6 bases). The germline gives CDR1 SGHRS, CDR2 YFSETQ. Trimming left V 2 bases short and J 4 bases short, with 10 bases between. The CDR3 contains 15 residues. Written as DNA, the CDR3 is TGCGCCAGCAGCTTACGGGACATATATAATTCACCCCTCCACTTT. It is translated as CASSLRDIYNSPLHF. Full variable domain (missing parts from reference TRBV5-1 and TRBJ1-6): KAGVTQTPRYLIKTRGQQVTLSCSPISGHRSVSWYQQTPGQGLQFLFEYFSETQRNKGNFPGRFSGRQFSNSRSEMNVSTLELGDSALYLCASSLRDIYNSPLHFGNGTRLTVT.

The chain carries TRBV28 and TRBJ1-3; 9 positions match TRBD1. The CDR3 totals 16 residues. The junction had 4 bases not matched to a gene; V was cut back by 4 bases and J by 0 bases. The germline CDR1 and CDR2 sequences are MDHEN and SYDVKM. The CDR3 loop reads CASSSLTGGSGNTIYF. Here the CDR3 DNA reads TGTGCCAGCAGTTCCCTGACAGGGGGCTCTGGAAACACCATATATTTT.

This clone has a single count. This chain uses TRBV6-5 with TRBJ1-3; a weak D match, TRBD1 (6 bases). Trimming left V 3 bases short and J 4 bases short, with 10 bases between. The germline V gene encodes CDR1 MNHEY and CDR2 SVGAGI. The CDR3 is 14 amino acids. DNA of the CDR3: TGTGCCAGCAGTTATCGACAGGTGGGAAACACCATATATTTT. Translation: CASSYRQVGNTIYF.

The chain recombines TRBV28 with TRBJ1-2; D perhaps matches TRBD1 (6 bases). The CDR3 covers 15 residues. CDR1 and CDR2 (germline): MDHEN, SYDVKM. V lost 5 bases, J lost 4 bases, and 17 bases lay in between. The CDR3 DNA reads TGTGCCAGCAGTCGCAGACAGGTTTGGGGCTATGGCTACACCTTC. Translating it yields CASSRRQVWGYGYTF.

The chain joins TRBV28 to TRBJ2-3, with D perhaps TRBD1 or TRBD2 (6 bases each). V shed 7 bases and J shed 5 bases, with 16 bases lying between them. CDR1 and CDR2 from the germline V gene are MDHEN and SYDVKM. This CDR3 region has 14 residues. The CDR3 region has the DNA TGTGCCAGCAAGACGGGGGCAATAGGAGATACGCAGTATTTT. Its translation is CASKTGAIGDTQYF. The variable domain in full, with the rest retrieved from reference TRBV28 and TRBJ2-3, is DVKVTQSSRYLVKRTGEKVFLECVQDMDHENMFWYRQDPGLGLRLIYFSYDVKMKEKGDIPEGYSVSREKKERFSLILESASTNQTSMYLCASKTGAIGDTQYFGPGTRLTVL.

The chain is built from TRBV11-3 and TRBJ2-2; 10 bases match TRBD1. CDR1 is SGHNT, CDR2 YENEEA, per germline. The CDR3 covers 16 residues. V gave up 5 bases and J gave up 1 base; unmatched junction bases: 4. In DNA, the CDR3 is TGTGCCAGCAGCGAAGACAGGGGGCAGAACACCGGGGAGCTGTTTTTT. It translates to CASSEDRGQNTGELFF.

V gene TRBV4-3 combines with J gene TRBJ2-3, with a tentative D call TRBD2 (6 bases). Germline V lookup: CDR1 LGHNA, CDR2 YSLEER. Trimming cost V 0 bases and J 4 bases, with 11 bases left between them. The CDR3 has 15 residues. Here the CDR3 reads CASSQEYRRADTQYF. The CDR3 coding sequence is TGCGCCAGCAGCCAAGAGTACAGGAGGGCAGATACGCAGTATTTT.

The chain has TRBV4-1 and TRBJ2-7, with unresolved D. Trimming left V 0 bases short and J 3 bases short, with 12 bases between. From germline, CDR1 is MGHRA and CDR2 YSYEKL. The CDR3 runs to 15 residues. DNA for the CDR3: TGCGCCAGCAGCCAAGAGCAGGTTGGGGACTACGAGCAGTACTTC. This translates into CASSQEQVGDYEQYF.

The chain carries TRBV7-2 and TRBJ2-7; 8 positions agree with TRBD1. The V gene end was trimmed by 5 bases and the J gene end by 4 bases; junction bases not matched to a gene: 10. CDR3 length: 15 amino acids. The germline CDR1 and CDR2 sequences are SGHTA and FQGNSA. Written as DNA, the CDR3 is TGTGCCAGCAGCGACCCCGGACAGGGTGTGTACGAGCAGTACTTC. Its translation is CASSDPGQGVYEQYF.

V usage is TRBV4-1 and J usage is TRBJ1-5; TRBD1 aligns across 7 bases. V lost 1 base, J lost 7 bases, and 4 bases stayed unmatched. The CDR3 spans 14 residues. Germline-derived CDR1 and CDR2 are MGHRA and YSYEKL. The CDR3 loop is CASSQGQGEQPQHF. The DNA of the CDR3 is TGCGCCAGCAGCCAAGGACAGGGTGAACAGCCCCAGCATTTT.

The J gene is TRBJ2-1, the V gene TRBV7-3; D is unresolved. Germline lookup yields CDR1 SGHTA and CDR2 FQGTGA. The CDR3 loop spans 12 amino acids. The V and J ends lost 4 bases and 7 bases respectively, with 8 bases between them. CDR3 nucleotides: TGTGCCAGCAGCTCCCAGGCAAATGAGCAGTTCTTC. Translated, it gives CASSSQANEQFF.

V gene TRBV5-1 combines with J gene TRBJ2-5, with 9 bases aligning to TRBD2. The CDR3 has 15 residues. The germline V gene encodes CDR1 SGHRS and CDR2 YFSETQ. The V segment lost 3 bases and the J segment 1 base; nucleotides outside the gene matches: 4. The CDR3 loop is CASSSVAGAQETQYF. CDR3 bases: TGCGCCAGCAGCTCCGTAGCGGGGGCCCAAGAGACCCAGTACTTC.

The CDR3, as DNA: TGTGCCAGCAGCAGGGGCCAGGGAGAGACCCAGTACTTC. Translated: CASSRGQGETQYF. The rearrangement links TRBV7-3 to TRBJ2-5; D may be TRBD1 (5 bases). CDR3 length: 13 amino acids. Deletions cut 5 bases from V and 4 bases from J, with 11 bases between. CDR1 and CDR2 (germline): SGHTA, FQGTGA. The variable domain in full, with the rest retrieved from reference TRBV7-3 and TRBJ2-5, is GAGVSQTPSNKVTEKGKYVELRCDPISGHTALYWYRQSLGQGPEFLIYFQGTGAADDSGLPNDRFFAVRPEGSVSTLKIQRTERGDSAVYLCASSRGQGETQYFGPGTRLLVL.

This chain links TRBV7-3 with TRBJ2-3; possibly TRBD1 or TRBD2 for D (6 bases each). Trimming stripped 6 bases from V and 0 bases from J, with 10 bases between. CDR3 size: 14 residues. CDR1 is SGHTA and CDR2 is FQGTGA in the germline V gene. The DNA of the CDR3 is TGTGCCAGCAGTACAGGGACTAGCACAGATACGCAGTATTTT. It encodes CASSTGTSTDTQYF.

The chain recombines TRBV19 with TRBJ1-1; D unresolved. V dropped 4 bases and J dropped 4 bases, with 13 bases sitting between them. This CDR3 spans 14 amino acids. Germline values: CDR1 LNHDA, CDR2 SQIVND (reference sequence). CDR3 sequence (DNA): TGTGCCAGTAGTAAGGAGTGGGAGGGCACTGAAGCTTTCTTT. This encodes CASSKEWEGTEAFF.

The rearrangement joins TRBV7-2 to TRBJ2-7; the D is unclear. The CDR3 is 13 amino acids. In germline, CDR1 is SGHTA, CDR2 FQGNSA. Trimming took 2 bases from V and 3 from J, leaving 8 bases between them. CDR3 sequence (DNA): TGTGCCAGCAGCTTAACGCCCAACTACGAGCAGTACTTC. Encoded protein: CASSLTPNYEQYF.

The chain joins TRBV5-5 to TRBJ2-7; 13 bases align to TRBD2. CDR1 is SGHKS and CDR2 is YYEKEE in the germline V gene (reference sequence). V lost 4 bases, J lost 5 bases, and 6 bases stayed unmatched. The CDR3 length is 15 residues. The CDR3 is CASSRTGTSGNEQYF. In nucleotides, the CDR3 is TGTGCCAGCAGCAGGACCGGGACTAGCGGGAACGAGCAGTACTTC.

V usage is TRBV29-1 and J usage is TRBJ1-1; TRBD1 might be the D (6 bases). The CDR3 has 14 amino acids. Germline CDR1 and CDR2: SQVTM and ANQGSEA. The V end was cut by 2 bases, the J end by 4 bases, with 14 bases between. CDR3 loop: CSVERGVQGTEAFF. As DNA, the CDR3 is TGCAGCGTTGAAAGGGGGGTTCAAGGCACTGAAGCTTTCTTT.

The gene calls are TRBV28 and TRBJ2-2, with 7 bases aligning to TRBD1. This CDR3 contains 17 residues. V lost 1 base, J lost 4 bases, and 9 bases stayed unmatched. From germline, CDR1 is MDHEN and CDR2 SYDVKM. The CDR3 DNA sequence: TGTGCCAGCAGTTTATCCCTAAACAGGGGTACCACCGGGGAGCTGTTTTTT. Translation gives CASSLSLNRGTTGELFF.

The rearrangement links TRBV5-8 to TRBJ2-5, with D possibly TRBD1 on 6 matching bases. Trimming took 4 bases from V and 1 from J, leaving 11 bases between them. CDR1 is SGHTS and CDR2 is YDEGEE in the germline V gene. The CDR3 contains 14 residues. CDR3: CASSPGHIQETQYF. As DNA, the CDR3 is TGTGCCAGCAGCCCGGGACATATCCAAGAGACCCAGTACTTC.